This T cell receptor (beta chain) was profiled in a study of blood T cell repertoires in COVID-19. Study details: COVID-19 samples, acute and convalescent, were from the United States, Italy and Spain. Sources were T cells, B-cell-depleted T cells, or PBMCs; the material itself was cDNA or gDNA.

This clone appeared a few times. Original methodology: Nucleated cell number was recorded as an estimate derived from reference gene primer amplification. The repertoire was sequenced with immunoSEQ multiplex PCR; TCRdb's copy has only in-frame clones and lacks some. V and J calls and clone size are copied from that table; D and trimming were computed from the DNA. The sample carries some 180,000 clones, about 80% recorded once. The length of the CDR3 is 14 residues. Germline V gene sequence: CDR1 SGHRS, CDR2 YFSETQ. The ends lost 2 bases at V and 3 bases at J; junction bases unmatched: 1. This chain uses TRBV5-1 with TRBJ2-5; 10 nucleotides line up with TRBD2. This TCR came from a man in his sixties with acute or convalescent COVID-19. Source material: peripheral blood. CDR3 DNA sequence: TGCGCCAGCAGCTTTCTAGCGGGAGAAGAGACCCAGTACTTC. Translation: CASSFLAGEETQYF.